This T cell receptor beta chain was retrieved from a study of technical replicates of blood from several donors (dated by TCRdb to 2016 to 2017). Library preparation used the immunoSEQ multiplex PCR assay. Here the immuneACCESS table is served through TCRdb, limited to in-frame sequences with V and J called. Missing clones are a known gap in these copies; in checked studies unresolved V genes cover under half, and the rest lacks a known reason. The sample includes about 90,000 clones, with approximately 94% observed a single time. Approximately 0.25% of the sample is in the top ten clones. A note on this clone: The antigen it recognizes is unknown. Nothing much larger sits one base from this clone, and base qualities are not available.

The CDR3 contains 14 residues, cysteine and phenylalanine counted. CDR3 DNA only is kept here, 42 bases in frame from base 1. From a lookup of the germline V gene, CDR1 and CDR2 are SQVTM and ANQGSEA. Ends trimmed: V by 6 bases, J by 2 bases; bases unmatched to a gene: 7. The sample taken for sequencing was T cells isolated from PBMCs. The chain employs TRBV29-1 and TRBJ2-7; the junction holds 10 bases that match TRBD2. The receptor was derived from a human donor in good health. The CDR3 in this case is CSVHTSGDPYEQYF. Here is the DNA: TGCAGCGTCCACACTAGCGGGGACCCCTACGAGCAGTACTTC.